Shown below are 21 T cell receptor beta chains from a single sample sequenced in a study of OX40 agonist ivuxolimab in advanced cancers. Profiling relied on immunoSEQ multiplex PCR, and the TCRdb table lists in-frame clones only, not all of them. The sample includes about 150,000 clones, roughly 92% of them seen just once. Specimen: CD4+ or CD8+ T cells sorted from blood, collected in a trial of the OX40 agonist ivuxolimab. Receptor source: an adult with an advanced solid tumor such as melanoma, head and neck, liver or kidney cancer.

The chain couples TRBV18 to TRBJ2-7; no clear D. The CDR3 is made up of 13 amino acids. Germline values: CDR1 KGHSH, CDR2 LQKENI. The V and J ends lost 5 bases and 6 bases respectively, with 14 bases between them. The CDR3: CASSYFGQPEQYF. The CDR3 DNA reads TGTGCCAGCTCATATTTTGGGCAGCCCGAGCAGTACTTC.

The gene calls are TRBV30 and TRBJ2-3, with TRBD1 matching over 8 bases. Trimming at V came to 2 bases and at J to 11 bases, leaving 9 bases not matched to a gene. This CDR3 has 13 amino acids. Germline V gene data show CDR1 as GTSNPN and CDR2 as SVGIG (reference sequence). CDR3 nucleotide sequence: TGTGCCTGGAGTCCAGGGGGCAGTGTAGGGCAGTATTTT. Protein sequence: CAWSPGGSVGQYF.

This chain uses TRBV7-2 with TRBJ2-4; 7 positions agree with TRBD2. Trimming took 4 bases from V and 7 from J; bases not matched to a gene: 13. The CDR3 is 16 amino acids. Per the germline V gene, CDR1 is SGHTA and CDR2 is FQGNSA. DNA of the CDR3: TGTGCCAGCAGCTCCCCAGCCGGGGGGTACGGGAACATTCAGTACTTC. Translated, it gives CASSSPAGGYGNIQYF.

V is TRBV10-3 and J is TRBJ2-5; TRBD1 aligns across 10 bases. In germline, CDR1 is ENHRY, CDR2 SYGVKD. The CDR3 sequence is 15 residues long. V shed 6 bases and J 2 bases; nucleotides not matched to a gene: 6. CDR3 coding DNA: TGTGCCATCAGAAGACAGGGGGCAGGTCAAGAGACCCAGTACTTC. Its translation: CAIRRQGAGQETQYF.

V is TRBV11-2 and J is TRBJ2-2; perhaps TRBD1 as D (6 bases). The CDR3 length is 15 residues. Germline lookup yields CDR1 SGHAT and CDR2 FQNNGV. The ends were cut back, 7 bases at V and 3 bases at J, with 15 bases in the middle. The DNA of the CDR3 is TGTGCCAGCACCACCCAGGGGTTGGACACCGGGGAGCTGTTTTTT. Translated, it gives CASTTQGLDTGELFF.

The gene calls are TRBV4-3 and TRBJ2-5, with unresolved D. The germline V gene encodes CDR1 LGHNA and CDR2 YSLEER. CDR3 length equals 16 residues. V dropped 0 bases and J dropped 4 bases, with 15 bases sitting between them. The CDR3 DNA reads TGCGCCAGCAGCCAAGATCTTAAGGTGACCGGAGAGACCCAGTACTTC. It specifies CASSQDLKVTGETQYF.

The chain carries TRBV7-9 and TRBJ2-7; D uncertain. The CDR3 has 16 residues. The germline V gene encodes CDR1 SEHNR and CDR2 FQNEAQ (reference sequence). The V and J ends lost 1 base and 0 bases respectively, with 13 bases between them. The CDR3 nucleotides read TGTGCCAGCAGCTTAGGGGTGGTGGCTAGCTCCTACGAGCAGTACTTC. It codes for CASSLGVVASSYEQYF.

The V call is TRBV7-9, the J call TRBJ2-2; a possible D gene is TRBD1 (5 bases). CDR1 is SEHNR, CDR2 FQNEAQ, per germline (reference sequence). The CDR3 is made up of 15 amino acids. The V and J ends lost 1 base and 6 bases respectively, with 12 bases between them. CDR3 residues: CASSLVQGRAGELFF. The CDR3 DNA reads TGTGCCAGCAGCTTAGTCCAGGGAAGAGCCGGGGAGCTGTTTTTT.

The V call is TRBV11-2, the J call TRBJ2-7; 8 bases align to TRBD2. Germline V CDR1 and CDR2: SGHAT, FQNNGV. The CDR3 covers 14 residues. V shed 2 bases, J shed 4 bases, and the junction held 4 bases outside the gene matches. The CDR3 here is CASSLMGLGYEQYF. For the CDR3, the DNA is TGTGCCAGCAGCTTAATGGGACTAGGGTACGAGCAGTACTTC. The full variable domain, in which reference TRBV11-2 and TRBJ2-7 provide the parts outside the CDR3, is EAGVAQSPRYKIIEKRQSVAFWCNPISGHATLYWYQQILGQGPKLLIQFQNNGVVDDSQLPKDRFSAERLKGVDSTLKIQPAKLEDSAVYLCASSLMGLGYEQYFGPGTRLTVT.

A remark on this clone: Other DNA sequences from this sample encode an identical CDR3 as well. This chain joins TRBV7-9 and TRBJ1-2, with TRBD1 matching over 11 bases. Germline V gene sequence: CDR1 SEHNR, CDR2 FQNEAQ (reference sequence). The ends lost 3 bases at V and 4 bases at J; junction bases unmatched: 4. There are 15 residues in the CDR3. This CDR3 reads CASSLGQGGGYGYTF. CDR3 DNA: TGTGCCAGCAGCTTGGGACAGGGGGGAGGCTATGGCTACACCTTC.

The rearrangement uses TRBV6-6 and TRBJ2-1, with TRBD1 as a possible D gene (7 bases). There are 15 residues in the CDR3. Germline V CDR1 and CDR2: MNHNY, SVGAGI (reference sequence). V lost 5 bases and J 2 bases, leaving 13 bases between the germline ends. This CDR3 is CASSQQGRTYNEQFF. CDR3 nucleotide sequence: TGTGCCAGCAGTCAACAGGGGAGGACCTACAATGAGCAGTTCTTC.

V gene TRBV4-3 combines with J gene TRBJ2-1; tentatively, D is TRBD2 (6 bases). Looked up from germline, CDR1 is LGHNA and CDR2 is YSLEER. This CDR3 is built from 13 residues. V gave up 0 bases and J gave up 10 bases, with 10 bases separating them. In DNA, the CDR3 is TGCGCCAGCAGCCAAGAGGGCCGGGGGGAGCAGTTCTTC. Protein: CASSQEGRGEQFF.

This clone appeared a single time. This chain uses TRBV7-9 with TRBJ2-7; 9 bases are shared with TRBD2. Germline V lookup: CDR1 SEHNR, CDR2 FQNEAQ (reference sequence). The V and J ends lost 1 base and 2 bases, in that order; junction bases with no gene match: 12. This CDR3 is built from 18 residues. CDR3 sequence reads: CASSLGDVRAGGTYEQYF. The DNA for the CDR3 is TGTGCCAGCAGCTTAGGTGACGTTAGGGCGGGGGGGACCTACGAGCAGTACTTC.

V and J are TRBV6-6 and TRBJ1-5, with D perhaps matching TRBD1 (5 bases). The V end lost 8 bases, the J end lost 6 bases, and 14 bases lay between the germline ends. The CDR3 loop spans 13 amino acids. Germline V gene sequence: CDR1 MNHNY, CDR2 SVGAGI (reference sequence). CDR3 nucleotides: TGTGCCAGCTCGTGGGGCGGGGGTCAGCCCCAGCATTTT. It specifies CASSWGGGQPQHF.

The chain couples TRBV11-2 to TRBJ2-1; 10 bases align to TRBD2. With 0 bases clipped from V and 1 base from J, the junction kept 12 bases outside the gene matches. The V gene's germline CDR1 is SGHAT and CDR2 FQNNGV. This CDR3 is 20 amino acids long. The CDR3 sequence is CASSLDSVRQGLASYNEQFF. CDR3 coding DNA: TGTGCCAGCAGCTTAGATAGTGTAAGGCAGGGACTAGCGTCCTACAATGAGCAGTTCTTC.

The table lists this clone with a count of one. The V gene is TRBV27, the J gene TRBJ1-2, with 9 positions matching TRBD1. Germline V CDR1 and CDR2: MNHEY, SMNVEV (reference sequence). V was clipped by 4 bases and J by 5 bases; unmatched bases: 5. This CDR3 region has 14 residues. Here the CDR3 DNA reads TGTGCCAGCAGTTCCTCACAGGGGGCGTATGGCTACACCTTC. The encoded protein is CASSSSQGAYGYTF.

The genes are TRBV10-2 and TRBJ1-4; D may be TRBD1 (6 bases). With 5 bases removed from V and 8 bases from J, the gap between germline ends came to 18 bases. CDR1 is WSHSY, CDR2 SAAADI, per germline. CDR3 size: 15 residues. The CDR3 region has the DNA TGCGCCAGCAGTCAAGTTCAGGGGTTGGGCGAAAAACTGTTTTTT. Protein product: CASSQVQGLGEKLFF.

V usage is TRBV19 and J usage is TRBJ1-1; D is perhaps TRBD1 (6 bases). CDR3 size: 16 residues. With 6 bases removed from V and 1 base from J, the gap between germline ends came to 18 bases. Germline V lookup: CDR1 LNHDA, CDR2 SQIVND (reference sequence). The CDR3 DNA is TGTGCCAGTAGGCAAACATTCAGGGGTGGGAACACTGAAGCTTTCTTT. This translates into CASRQTFRGGNTEAFF.

The V gene is TRBV5-5, the J gene TRBJ2-3; D not certain. V was pared by 0 bases and J by 4 bases, with 12 bases between. Germline V CDR1 and CDR2: SGHKS, YYEKEE (reference sequence). The CDR3 is 15 residues long. The CDR3: CASSLGLVDADTQYF. The CDR3 DNA reads as TGTGCCAGCAGCTTGGGTCTCGTCGACGCAGATACGCAGTATTTT.

V usage is TRBV4-1 and J usage is TRBJ2-7; D is possibly TRBD2 (5 bases). The CDR3 totals 15 residues. Germline V gives CDR1 MGHRA, CDR2 YSYEKL. Trimming removed 4 bases at V and 9 bases at J, with 22 bases between. DNA for the CDR3: TGCGCCAGCAGCCCATCTTCTGCTCGGAGCGCGGGGCAGTACTTC. Residues: CASSPSSARSAGQYF.

The V gene is TRBV4-1, the J gene TRBJ2-3, with TRBD2 identical over 7 bases. The junction had 2 bases not matched to a gene; V was cut back by 2 bases and J by 0 bases. This CDR3 has 15 amino acids. Germline V CDR1 and CDR2: MGHRA, YSYEKL. CDR3 nucleotides: TGCGCCAGCAGCCAATCTAGCGGTAGCACAGATACGCAGTATTTT. Translated, it gives CASSQSSGSTDTQYF.